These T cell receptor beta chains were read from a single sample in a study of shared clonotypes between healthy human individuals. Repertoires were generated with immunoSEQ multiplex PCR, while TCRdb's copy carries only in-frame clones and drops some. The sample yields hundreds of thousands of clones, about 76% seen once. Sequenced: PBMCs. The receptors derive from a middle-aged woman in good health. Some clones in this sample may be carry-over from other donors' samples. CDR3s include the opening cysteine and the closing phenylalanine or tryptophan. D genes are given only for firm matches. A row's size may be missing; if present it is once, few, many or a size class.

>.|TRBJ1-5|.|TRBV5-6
CASSCGRIGPLYSNQPQHF
TGTGCCAGCAGCTGCGGGCGGATCGGGCCCCTTTATAGCAATCAGCCCCAGCATTTT
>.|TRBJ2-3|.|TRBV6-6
CASSQGSLTDTQYF
TGTGCCAGCAGCCAGGGGAGCCTCACAGATACGCAGTATTTT
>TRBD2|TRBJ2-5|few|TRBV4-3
CASSQEGAGGQETQYF
TGCGCCAGCAGCCAAGAAGGAGCGGGAGGACAAGAGACCCAGTACTTC
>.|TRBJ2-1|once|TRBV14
CASSQQWVGYNEQFF
TGTGCCAGCAGCCAACAATGGGTGGGGTACAATGAGCAGTTCTTC
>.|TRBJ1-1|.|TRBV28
CASSVRDPGTEAFF
TGTGCCAGCAGTGTACGGGACCCTGGGACTGAAGCTTTCTTT
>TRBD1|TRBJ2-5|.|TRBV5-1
CASSSPTGAGETQYF
TGCGCCAGCAGCTCACCGACAGGGGCTGGAGAGACCCAGTACTTC
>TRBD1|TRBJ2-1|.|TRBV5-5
CASSSQGAAYNEQFF
TGTGCCAGCAGCTCCCAGGGGGCGGCCTACAATGAGCAGTTCTTC
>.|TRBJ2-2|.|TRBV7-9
CASSLAHVGGELFF
TGTGCCAGCAGCTTAGCGCATGTGGGTGGGGAGCTGTTTTTT
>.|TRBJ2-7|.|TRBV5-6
CASSYKYEQYF
TGTGCCAGCAGCTACAAGTACGAGCAGTACTTC
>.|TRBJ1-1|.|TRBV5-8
CASSPEGNTEAFF
TGTGCCAGCAGCCCAGAGGGGAACACTGAAGCTTTCTTT
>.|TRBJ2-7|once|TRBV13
CASSPRTNYEQYF
TGTGCCAGCAGCCCGCGGACCAACTACGAGCAGTACTTC
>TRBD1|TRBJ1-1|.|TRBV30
CAWSVGTGGTEAFF
TGTGCCTGGAGTGTGGGCACAGGGGGCACTGAAGCTTTCTTT
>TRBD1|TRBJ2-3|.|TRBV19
CASSNVDRDTDTQYF
TGTGCCAGTAGTAACGTGGACAGGGACACAGATACGCAGTATTTT
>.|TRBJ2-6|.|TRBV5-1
CASSLAGGAGANVLTF
TGCGCCAGCAGCTTGGCCGGAGGGGCTGGGGCCAACGTCCTGACTTTC
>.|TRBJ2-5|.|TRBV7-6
CASSGRETQYF
TGTGCCAGCAGCGGGAGAGAGACCCAGTACTTC
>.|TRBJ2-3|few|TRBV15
CATSTSGKPTDTQYF
TGTGCCACCAGCACCAGTGGGAAGCCCACAGATACGCAGTATTTT